The 25 T cell receptor beta chains given below trace back to one sample, sequenced in a study of regulatory T cells in long-lasting Graves disease. Building the TCR beta libraries relied on iRepertoire HTBI primers, and CDR3 regions underwent Arm-PCR. TCRdb passed the multiplex PCR reads through MiXCR, listing each CDR3 protein once. The data contain approximately 690,000 distinct CDR3 sequences, roughly 30% of them singletons. Noted time point: persistent/refractory GD, antithyroid drugs over 5 years with positive TRAb. Generation of the TCR library employed RNA extracted from PBMCs. Sequencing used peripheral blood mononuclear cells (PBMCs), obtained when the disease was refractory, from a patient treated with antithyroid drugs. These receptors originate from a female donor with Graves disease.

This clonotype showed up many times. The V call is TRBV7-9, the J call TRBJ2-7, with TRBD1 matching over 9 bases. The CDR3 has 19 residues. In germline, CDR1 is SEHNR, CDR2 FQNEAQ (reference sequence). Germline trimming cut 5 bases from V and 4 bases from J; bases unmatched to any gene: 21. CDR3: CASSHRTSSGQGPSYEQYF. The CDR3 bases are TGTGCCAGCAGCCATAGAACCTCGTCGGGACAGGGTCCGTCTTACGAGCAGTACTTC.

This clonotype occurred many times. The rearrangement joins TRBV7-3 to TRBJ1-4; no clear D. The CDR3 sequence is 18 residues long. Per the germline V gene, CDR1 is SGHTA and CDR2 is FQGTGA. The V end lost 4 bases, the J end lost 2 bases, and 20 bases lay between the germline ends. The CDR3 loop reads CASSYLPGASSTNEKLFF. Written as DNA, the CDR3 is TGTGCCAGCAGCTACCTACCGGGAGCGTCCTCGACTAATGAAAAACTGTTTTTT.

The J gene is TRBJ2-3, the V gene TRBV12-3 or TRBV12-4; D tentatively fits TRBD1 or TRBD2 (5 bases each). CDR3 size: 12 residues. The V end lost 5 bases, the J end lost 6 bases, and 9 bases lay between the germline ends. The CDR3 sequence is CASSVGEDTQYF. CDR3 coding DNA: TGTGCCAGCAGTGTGGGGGAGGATACGCAGTATTTT.

The rearrangement uses TRBV11-2 and TRBJ2-7; no clear D. The V and J ends lost 1 base and 0 bases respectively, with 22 bases between them. The CDR3 extends over 19 amino acids. CDR1 and CDR2 from the germline V gene are SGHAT and FQNNGV. CDR3 coding DNA: TGTGCCAGCAGCTTAGTCGGTGTGCAGTTTTCCCCTTTCTCCTACGAGCAGTACTTC. It codes for CASSLVGVQFSPFSYEQYF.

This clonotype was seen once. V usage is TRBV30 and J usage is TRBJ1-2, with D hard to call. The CDR3 is 12 amino acids. Germline CDR1 is GTSNPN and CDR2 is SVGIG (reference sequence). V was clipped by 4 bases and J by 4 bases, with 10 bases between them. For the CDR3, the DNA is TGTGCCTGGAACCCGATGGGCTATGGCTACACCTTC. Its translation is CAWNPMGYGYTF.

This clonotype was observed a few times. The chain links TRBV7-9 to TRBJ2-7; 14 positions match TRBD2. The CDR3 covers 17 residues. V lost 1 base and J lost 3; bases outside the gene matches: 5. CDR1 is SEHNR, CDR2 FQNEAQ, per germline (reference sequence). In DNA form, the CDR3 reads TGTGCCAGCAGCTTAGGGGGACTAGCGGGAGACCTCTACGAGCAGTACTTC. Translated: CASSLGGLAGDLYEQYF.

The chain combines TRBV15 with TRBJ2-7; possible D gene TRBD1, 6 bases. V lost 0 bases, J lost 3 bases, and 12 bases lay in between. There are 15 residues in the CDR3. Germline CDR1 is LNHNV and CDR2 is YYDKDF (reference sequence). The CDR3 spells CATSRDSGANYEQYF. In DNA form, the CDR3 reads TGTGCCACCAGCAGAGATTCAGGGGCCAACTACGAGCAGTACTTC.

J is TRBJ1-1 and V is TRBV10-3; no clear D. Germline CDR1 reads ENHRY; CDR2 reads SYGVKD. The CDR3 has 14 residues. Trimming shortened V by 3 bases and J by 1 base, and 9 bases separated the two germline ends. The CDR3 region is CAISDRHTNTEAFF. The CDR3 region has the DNA TGTGCCATCAGTGACAGACATACGAACACTGAAGCTTTCTTT.

This clonotype came up a few times. V gene TRBV29-1 combines with J gene TRBJ1-1; D is ambiguous. With 4 bases removed from V and 1 base from J, the gap between germline ends came to 7 bases. This CDR3 comprises 12 residues. CDR1 SQVTM and CDR2 ANQGSEA come from the germline V gene. The CDR3 nucleotides read TGCAGCGTTGCTCCACGGAACACTGAAGCTTTCTTT. This codes for CSVAPRNTEAFF.

The chain uses TRBV19 and TRBJ1-2, with D possibly matching TRBD1 (5 bases). This CDR3 comprises 13 residues. V gave up 3 bases and J gave up 7 bases, with 12 bases separating them. Germline V gene sequence: CDR1 LNHDA, CDR2 SQIVND (reference sequence). The CDR3 sequence: CASSIGPGLGYTF. CDR3 DNA: TGTGCCAGTAGTATCGGCCCAGGGCTTGGCTACACCTTC. The complete variable domain, with remaining parts taken from reference TRBV19 and TRBJ1-2, reads DGGITQSPKYLFRKEGQNVTLSCEQNLNHDAMYWYRQDPGQGLRLIYYSQIVNDFQKGDIAEGYSVSREKKESFPLTVTSAQKNPTAFYLCASSIGPGLGYTFGSGTRLTVV.

The genes are TRBV3-1 and TRBJ1-1; perhaps TRBD1 as D (5 bases). Germline V gene sequence: CDR1 LGHDT, CDR2 YNNKEL (reference sequence). V was shortened by 0 bases and J by 6 bases, with 20 bases between the two germline ends. The CDR3 runs 17 residues. CDR3 loop: CASSQDRGGDLDPEAFF. CDR3 nucleotides: TGTGCCAGCAGCCAAGATCGGGGGGGGGATCTCGATCCTGAAGCTTTCTTT.

This rearrangement joins TRBV27 to TRBJ2-5; 7 bases fit TRBD1. V lost 6 bases, J lost 4 bases, and 11 bases stayed unmatched. Germline V gene data show CDR1 as MNHEY and CDR2 as SMNVEV (reference sequence). This CDR3 is 15 amino acids long. CDR3 sequence reads: CASRMDRMGLETQYF. For the CDR3, the DNA is TGTGCCAGCAGGATGGACAGGATGGGATTAGAGACCCAGTACTTC.

This clonotype was counted at least ten times. The J gene is TRBJ2-5, the V gene TRBV2; 9 nucleotides align to TRBD2. The CDR3 runs 16 residues. Germline loops: CDR1 SNHLY, CDR2 FYNNEI. Trimming took 6 bases from V and 5 from J; bases not matched to a gene: 13. The DNA of the CDR3 is TGTGCCAGCAGCCACTCCCAGCGGGGGGCGGGGGAGACCCAGTACTTC. This sequence encodes CASSHSQRGAGETQYF.

This clonotype has just a few counts. The chain joins TRBV7-2 to TRBJ2-7; 7 bases line up with TRBD1. The trim removed 1 base at V and 2 bases at J, leaving 5 bases unmatched. Per the germline V gene, CDR1 is SGHTA and CDR2 is FQGNSA. This CDR3 has 15 amino acids. The CDR3 sequence: CASSLEGRGPYEQYF. The CDR3 DNA reads TGTGCCAGCAGCTTAGAAGGTAGGGGGCCCTACGAGCAGTACTTC.

Details on this clonotype: The missing conserved phenylalanine or tryptophan at the end of this CDR3 makes a read error likely. The rearrangement links TRBV10-3 to TRBJ1-4; possible D gene TRBD1, 6 bases. The CDR3 loop spans 13 amino acids. CDR1 is ENHRY and CDR2 is SYGVKD in the germline V gene. Trimming removed 10 bases at V and 4 bases at J, with 13 bases between. The CDR3 loop is CATRTELNEKLFL. As DNA, the CDR3 is TGTGCCACCAGGACAGAGCTTAATGAAAAACTGTTTCTT.

This clonotype appeared a few times. V usage is TRBV10-2 and J usage is TRBJ1-6, with D unresolved. The CDR3 runs to 13 residues. In germline, CDR1 is WSHSY, CDR2 SAAADI. The germline V and J ends were trimmed by 8 bases and 4 bases, with 9 bases remaining between them. The CDR3 DNA follows: TGCGCCAGCGCCGGACTGTATAATTCACCCCTCCACTTT. It translates to CASAGLYNSPLHF.

This chain connects TRBV6-1 to TRBJ1-1; 7 positions match TRBD1. The V gene end was trimmed by 7 bases and the J gene end by 9 bases; junction bases not matched to a gene: 8. Germline CDR1 MNHNS, CDR2 SASEGT. The CDR3 is 12 residues long. The CDR3 DNA is TGTGCCAGCACCTTACGGACAGGAAAAGCTTTCTTT. Translated: CASTLRTGKAFF.

This clonotype was seen many times. The chain recombines TRBV11-2 with TRBJ2-7; unclear D gene. V lost 7 bases to trimming and J lost 0 bases, with 13 bases between them. Germline CDR1 and CDR2: SGHAT and FQNNGV. This CDR3 has 14 residues. As DNA, the CDR3 is TGTGCCAGCAAGGGCAGGCCTCTCTCCTACGAGCAGTACTTC. This gives the protein CASKGRPLSYEQYF. Based on the CDR3 plus reference TRBV11-2 and TRBJ2-7, the full variable domain is EAGVAQSPRYKIIEKRQSVAFWCNPISGHATLYWYQQILGQGPKLLIQFQNNGVVDDSQLPKDRFSAERLKGVDSTLKIQPAKLEDSAVYLCASKGRPLSYEQYFGPGTRLTVT.

Worth noting for this clonotype: At one of its ends the junction is not consistent with the germline gene, which may arise from a read error. The chain joins TRBV5-1 to TRBJ1-2; 7 bases map to TRBD1. Germline V gives CDR1 SGHRS, CDR2 YFSETQ. CDR3 length equals 14 residues. The CDR3 DNA reads TGCGCCGGCAGCTTGGATCAGGGGGGCTATGGCTACACCTTC. It specifies CAGSLDQGGYGYTF.

The V call is TRBV20-1, the J call TRBJ1-6; D call uncertain. Between the trimmed V and J ends, which lost 3 bases and 6 bases, there was a span of 15 bases. This CDR3 contains 15 residues. CDR1 is DFQATT, CDR2 SNEGSKA, per germline (reference sequence). The chain's CDR3 is CSARPGGSRNSPLHF. For the CDR3, the DNA is TGCAGTGCTAGGCCCGGCGGGTCGCGTAATTCACCCCTCCACTTT.

The genes are TRBV29-1 and TRBJ1-1; maybe TRBD1 (5 bases). Trimming left V 1 base short and J 1 base short, with 10 bases between. There are 14 residues in the CDR3. The germline V gene has CDR1 SQVTM and CDR2 ANQGSEA. CDR3 sequence (DNA): TGCAGCGTTGAAGGCTATGGGGGGAACACTGAAGCTTTCTTT. It encodes CSVEGYGGNTEAFF.

V is TRBV14 and J is TRBJ1-4; TRBD1 agrees at 7 bases. The trim removed 5 bases at V and 2 bases at J, leaving 5 bases unmatched. The germline CDR1 and CDR2 sequences are SGHDN and FVKESK. CDR3 length equals 15 residues. The DNA of the CDR3 is TGTGCCAGCAGCTACGAACAGGGGACTAATGAAAAACTGTTTTTT. Its protein product is CASSYEQGTNEKLFF.

This sequence joins TRBV13 and TRBJ1-1, with D possibly being TRBD1 (5 bases). V lost 5 bases and J lost 4, with 11 bases in between. The CDR3 spans 13 residues. Germline V gene sequence: CDR1 PRHDT, CDR2 FYEKMQ (reference sequence). The CDR3 here is CASSRDGATEAFF. CDR3 bases: TGTGCCAGCAGCAGGGACGGTGCCACTGAAGCTTTCTTT.

This clonotype was detected ten times or more. The chain couples TRBV2 to TRBJ1-6; D call uncertain. The germline CDR1 and CDR2 sequences are SNHLY and FYNNEI. V lost 4 bases and J 6 bases, leaving 10 bases between the germline ends. The CDR3 sequence is 14 residues long. The CDR3 is CASSVGQSNSPLHF. In nucleotides, the CDR3 is TGTGCCAGCAGTGTCGGCCAGAGTAATTCACCCCTCCACTTT.

V usage is TRBV12-3 or TRBV12-4 and J usage is TRBJ1-4; D unresolved. CDR3 length equals 13 residues. V shed 6 bases and J shed 4 bases, with 9 bases lying between them. CDR3 sequence reads: CASRLQYNEKLFF. The CDR3 DNA reads as TGTGCCAGCAGATTGCAGTATAATGAAAAACTGTTTTTT.